This is a list of T cell receptor beta chains from one sample in a study of beta chain features in type 1 diabetes. The protocol was immunoSEQ multiplex PCR, while the TCRdb copy is restricted to in-frame clones and leaves out a portion. The sample yields about 340,000 clones, approximately 13% seen once. Sample: naive CD4+ T cells from blood. These receptors were taken from a woman between 18 and 29 years old with type 1 diabetes. Both conserved end residues are part of each CDR3. The D gene is left open where the match is weak. Clone size appears in some rows only: once, few, many, or a class for an expanded clone.

TRBJ1-1,few,TRBD1,TRBV6-6,14,CASSGGTGRSGAFF,TGTGCCAGCAGTGGAGGGACAGGGAGAAGTGGAGCTTTCTTT
TRBJ2-3,few,NA,TRBV5-1,15,CASSNGRPGGDTQYF,TGCGCCAGCAGCAATGGACGGCCAGGAGGAGATACGCAGTATTTT
TRBJ1-1,few,NA,TRBV4-1,16,CASSRPGRRGNTEAFF,TGCGCCAGCAGCCGACCGGGCAGAAGGGGGAACACTGAAGCTTTCTTT
TRBJ2-3,few,TRBD2,TRBV27,15,CASSYQGLARVTQYF,TGTGCCAGCAGTTATCAGGGACTAGCGCGGGTTACGCAGTATTTT
TRBJ2-7,NA,NA,TRBV18,13,CASSLMQTYEQYF,TGTGCCAGCTCACTTATGCAGACCTACGAGCAGTACTTC
TRBJ2-3,few,NA,TRBV18,12,CASSLSSDTQYF,TGTGCCAGCTCACTTTCATCCGATACGCAGTATTTT
TRBJ2-7,NA,TRBD1,TRBV7-2,14,CASRSRDRGHEQYF,TGTGCCAGCAGAAGTAGGGACAGGGGTCACGAGCAGTACTTC
TRBJ2-3,NA,TRBD2,TRBV6-1,16,CASSVSGRTIKDTQYF,TGTGCCAGCAGTGTAAGCGGGAGGACGATAAAAGATACGCAGTATTTT
TRBJ1-1,NA,TRBD1,TRBV6-5,11,CASSWTGGAFF,TGTGCCAGCAGTTGGACAGGTGGAGCTTTCTTT
TRBJ2-1,few,TRBD1,TRBV11-2,17,CASSFRGQGSSYNEQFF,TGTGCCAGCAGCTTTAGGGGACAGGGGAGCTCCTACAATGAGCAGTTCTTC
TRBJ2-1,few,NA,TRBV30,14,CAWSSTYSYNEQFF,TGTGCCTGGAGTAGTACTTACTCCTACAATGAGCAGTTCTTC
TRBJ2-5,many,NA,TRBV7-2,11,CASSSQETQYF,TGTGCCAGCAGCTCACAAGAGACCCAGTACTTC
TRBJ1-2,NA,NA,TRBV30,11,CAWSIRDGYTF,TGTGCCTGGAGTATCAGGGATGGCTACACCTTC
TRBJ1-5,few,NA,TRBV29-1,13,CSVEYAADSLRHF,TGCAGCGTTGAATATGCGGCAGACTCCCTTCGGCATTTT
TRBJ1-2,few,NA,TRBV5-1,14,CASSPQQSPGGYTF,TGCGCCAGCAGTCCCCAACAGAGCCCAGGAGGCTACACCTTC
TRBJ1-1,few,NA,TRBV5-1,13,CADKAPGGTEAFF,TGCGCCGACAAGGCCCCCGGGGGCACTGAAGCTTTCTTT
TRBJ1-2,NA,NA,TRBV5-1,12,CASSFSGYGYTF,TGCGCCAGCAGCTTCTCAGGCTATGGCTACACCTTC
TRBJ2-7,few,TRBD2,TRBV7-2,15,CASSLGLAGGYEQYF,TGTGCCAGCAGCTTAGGGTTAGCGGGAGGGTACGAGCAGTACTTC
TRBJ2-5,few,NA,TRBV20-1,11,CSAYTRETQYF,TGCAGTGCATACACTAGGGAGACCCAGTACTTC
TRBJ1-5,NA,TRBD1,TRBV15,17,CATSSSLGQGGNQPQHF,TGTGCCACCAGCAGTTCGTTGGGGCAGGGGGGCAATCAGCCCCAGCATTTT
TRBJ1-3,NA,NA,TRBV30,16,CAWNTGTLNSGNTIYF,TGTGCCTGGAATACAGGGACCTTGAACTCTGGAAACACCATATATTTT
TRBJ2-1,NA,TRBD2,TRBV9,16,CASSPRTSGSYNEQFF,TGTGCCAGCAGCCCTCGGACTAGCGGGTCCTACAATGAGCAGTTCTTC
TRBJ1-2,few,TRBD1,TRBV5-1,15,CASSISGQGNYGYTF,TGCGCCAGCAGCATTTCGGGACAGGGTAACTATGGCTACACCTTC
TRBJ2-1,NA,NA,TRBV25-1,14,CASSEPGSYNEQFF,TGTGCCAGCAGTGAACCGGGCTCCTACAATGAGCAGTTCTTC
TRBJ2-1,NA,NA,TRBV5-6,16,CASSLESGQSYNEQFF,TGTGCCAGCAGCTTGGAAAGCGGGCAATCCTACAATGAGCAGTTCTTC
TRBJ2-5,NA,NA,TRBV6-5,15,CASRARTLGRETQYF,TGTGCCAGCAGGGCCCGTACACTAGGGAGAGAGACCCAGTACTTC
TRBJ2-3,NA,TRBD2,TRBV9,18,CASSVGPGTSGGTDTQYF,TGTGCCAGCAGCGTAGGTCCAGGGACTAGCGGAGGCACAGATACGCAGTATTTT
TRBJ2-2,NA,TRBD2,TRBV28,15,CASSTSGRGTGELFF,TGTGCCAGCAGTACTAGCGGGAGGGGAACCGGGGAGCTGTTTTTT
TRBJ2-1,few,TRBD2,TRBV14,17,CASSHLSAGGSYNEQFF,TGTGCCAGCAGCCATCTATCAGCGGGAGGCTCCTACAATGAGCAGTTCTTC
TRBJ2-3,few,TRBD1,TRBV29-1,15,CSVVGTGPGTDTQYF,TGCAGCGTGGTTGGGACAGGGCCTGGGACAGATACGCAGTATTTT
TRBJ1-5,few,TRBD1,TRBV5-1,14,CASSLQGSNQPQHF,TGCGCCAGCAGCTTACAGGGGAGCAATCAGCCCCAGCATTTT
TRBJ2-3,few,NA,TRBV27,17,CASSLLSSWEGTDTQYF,TGTGCCAGCAGTTTATTGTCTTCGTGGGAGGGCACAGATACGCAGTATTTT
TRBJ2-1,few,NA,TRBV30,18,CAWSTPGWGVDSSNEQFF,TGTGCCTGGAGTACCCCCGGATGGGGGGTTGACAGTAGCAATGAGCAGTTCTTC
TRBJ2-7,few,TRBD1,TRBV7-2,13,CASSAGQVHEQYF,TGTGCCAGCAGCGCGGGACAGGTGCACGAGCAGTACTTC
TRBJ2-1,few,NA,TRBV6-6,14,CASSPGLDYNEQFF,TGTGCCAGCAGTCCGGGACTGGACTACAATGAGCAGTTCTTC